This entry concerns a single T cell receptor (beta chain). Its antigen is unidentified. Each TRB cDNA library was prepared by 5' RACE (with UMI labels). TCRdb re-called the 5' RACE reads; every CDR3 protein appears as one record, without DNA. The sample's table shows approximately 120,000 distinct CDR3 sequences. The data were taken from a study of CXCR3-negative and CXCR3-positive naive CD8 T cells. Per the germline V gene, CDR1 is LNHDA and CDR2 is SQIVND (reference sequence). The CDR3 has 15 amino acids. Whole-study results and caveats: For CXCR3-positive naive cells, TRB CDR3s were more hydrophobic than those of CXCR3-negative naive cells. TRBV-TRBJ usage was alike in naive CXCR3-negative and CXCR3-positive cells but differed in memory cells.

V is TRBV19 and J is TRBJ2-5; the D call from TCRdb, TRBD2, cannot be confirmed without DNA. This clonotype was sampled from a human donor in good health. Some clones in this sample may be carry-over from other donors' samples. Input material: naive CXCR3+ CD8+ T cells from blood. The subset is: CD45RO-CCR7+CD27+CD95- naive CD8+ T cells expressing CXCR3 (TNR3+). The CDR3 loop reads CASSTGTNFQETQYF.